This passage covers 11 T cell receptor beta chains from one sample sequenced in a study of CD8 T cells in Susac syndrome. RNA was extracted with the RNeasy kit, and a quantity of roughly 0.5 to 1 ug was reverse transcribed using random hexamers. MiXCR was run by TCRdb on the immunoSEQ multiplex PCR reads, yielding one entry per CDR3 protein. The sample records approximately 120,000 distinct CDR3 sequences, approximately 91% being singletons. The specimen sequenced was CD4+ T cells from PBMCs. The receptors stem from a human donor in good health.

This clonotype has a single count. The CDR3 coding sequence is TGTGCCAGCAGCTGGGGGACTAGCGGAGAAACAGATACGCAGTATTTT. Translation: CASSWGTSGETDTQYF. The V and J genes are TRBV5-8 and TRBJ2-3, with 11 bases that match TRBD2. V shed 3 bases and J 3 bases; nucleotides not matched to a gene: 6. CDR1 and CDR2 (germline): SGHTS, YDEGEE. This CDR3 has 16 residues.

Note on this clonotype: The junction departs from the called germline gene at one end, perhaps through a read error. The chain joins TRBV27 to TRBJ2-7; maybe TRBD2 (5 bases). The V gene's germline CDR1 is MNHEY and CDR2 SMNVEV (reference sequence). The CDR3 has 12 amino acids. The CDR3 here is CASSLIGGGKVF. CDR3 sequence (DNA): TGTGCCAGCAGTTTAATAGGAGGAGGCAAGGTCTTC.

The CDR3 loop is CASSYLGTGVTEAFF. DNA for the CDR3: TGTGCCAGCAGTTATCTCGGGACAGGGGTCACTGAAGCTTTCTTT. This chain links TRBV6-2 or TRBV6-3 with TRBJ1-1; 10 bases are a match to TRBD1. Per germline, CDR1 MNHEY and CDR2 SVGEGT. V lost 3 bases and J lost 4; bases outside the gene matches: 5. CDR3 size: 15 residues.

The rearrangement uses TRBV7-9 and TRBJ1-1; D might be TRBD1 (5 bases). CDR1 and CDR2 (germline): SEHNR, FQNEAQ (reference sequence). The germline V and J ends were trimmed by 7 bases and 4 bases, with 19 bases remaining between them. This CDR3 has 15 amino acids. DNA for the CDR3: TGTGCCAGCACCGTGAATCTCAGGGAGACCACTGAAGCTTTCTTT. This sequence encodes CASTVNLRETTEAFF. Full variable domain (missing parts from reference TRBV7-9 and TRBJ1-1): DTGVSQNPRHKITKRGQNVTFRCDPISEHNRLYWYRQTLGQGPEFLTYFQNEAQLEKSRLLSDRFSAERPKGSFSTLEIQRTEQGDSAMYLCASTVNLRETTEAFFGQGTRLTVV.

The genes are TRBV7-2 and TRBJ2-7; 10 bases match TRBD1. V trimming: 5 bases; J trimming: 3 bases; junction bases outside the gene matches: 4. This CDR3 comprises 14 residues. Germline CDR1 and CDR2: SGHTA and FQGNSA. CDR3 sequence reads: CASSRGQGFYEQYF. The CDR3 DNA is TGTGCCAGCAGCCGGGGACAGGGGTTCTACGAGCAGTACTTC.

This chain connects TRBV20-1 to TRBJ2-1; the D is unclear. The CDR3 covers 15 residues. V gave up 1 base and J gave up 8 bases, with 18 bases separating them. CDR1 and CDR2 (germline): DFQATT, SNEGSKA (reference sequence). This CDR3 is CSARARRSGTDEQFF. CDR3 in DNA: TGCAGTGCTAGAGCCCGCCGCTCAGGTACAGATGAGCAGTTCTTC.

The chain has TRBV7-2 and TRBJ2-7; D gene unclear. Germline V gene lookup returns CDR1 SGHTA and CDR2 FQGNSA. The CDR3 covers 17 residues. V gave up 5 bases and J gave up 7 bases, with 27 bases separating them. The CDR3 DNA reads as TGTGCCAGCAGCCATCCGGTCGGAGTCAGCTTTTTAACGGAGCAGTACTTC. Protein sequence: CASSHPVGVSFLTEQYF.

This chain links TRBV3-1 with TRBJ1-6, with 7 bases identical to TRBD1. CDR1 and CDR2 (germline): LGHDT, YNNKEL (reference sequence). The CDR3 runs to 13 residues. The V gene end was trimmed by 4 bases and the J gene end by 6 bases; junction bases not matched to a gene: 0. CDR3 sequence (DNA): TGTGCCAGCAGCCGACAGGGTAATTCACCCCTCCACTTT. Its translation is CASSRQGNSPLHF.

The V gene is TRBV20-1, the J gene TRBJ1-4; D is ambiguous. Germline V gives CDR1 DFQATT, CDR2 SNEGSKA (reference sequence). Trimming pared 4 bases from V and 0 bases from J, leaving 6 bases between. The CDR3 is 13 residues long. The CDR3 sequence is CSATKATNEKLFF. Written as DNA, the CDR3 is TGCAGTGCTACGAAAGCAACTAATGAAAAACTGTTTTTT.

The CDR3 DNA is TGCAGGACCACTAGCGGGAGCTCCTACAATGAGCAGTTCTTC. It specifies CRTTSGSSYNEQFF. The J gene is TRBJ2-1, the V gene TRBV20-1, with 11 bases identical to TRBD2. Germline values: CDR1 DFQATT, CDR2 SNEGSKA (reference sequence). This CDR3 is 14 amino acids long.

This chain links TRBV6-2 or TRBV6-3 with TRBJ1-1; no firm D call. This CDR3 has 12 residues. V lost 8 bases and J lost 5, with 12 bases in between. Germline V gene sequence: CDR1 MNHEY, CDR2 SVGEGT. CDR3 nucleotides: TGTGCCAGCTCCTTGGGGAGGACTGAAGCTTTCTTT. Amino acid sequence: CASSLGRTEAFF.